This is a list of T cell receptor beta chains from one sample in a study of identifying expanded T cells in peripheral blood. Sequenced by immunoSEQ multiplex PCR; TCRdb stores in-frame clones only, minus some. The sample consists of about 52,000 clones, 70% to 85% of them appearing once. Source material: blood. The receptors derive from a person aged 18 to 70 in good health. CDR3s include the opening cysteine and the closing phenylalanine or tryptophan. D genes are given only for firm matches. Not every row has a clone size; where given, it reads once, few, many or a size class.

CDR3nt,CDR3aa,abundance,j_gene,d_gene,v_gene
TGTGCCAGCAGCTTCCGAGGGGGACGTAAGTTCTTC,CASSFRGGRKFF,few,TRBJ2-1,.,TRBV7-3
TGTGCCATCAGCTCAAAAGCGGGAGGTAATGCAGATACGCAGTATTTT,CAISSKAGGNADTQYF,.,TRBJ2-3,TRBD2,TRBV10-3
TGCGCCAGCAGCTGGGACGGTGAAAAACTGTTTTTT,CASSWDGEKLFF,many,TRBJ1-4,.,TRBV5-1
TGTGCCAGCAGGACAGGGTCCGTTTACGAGCAGTACTTC,CASRTGSVYEQYF,.,TRBJ2-7,TRBD1,TRBV2
TGTGCCAGCACCTCGGGACTAGCGGGAGGGGCCGGGGAGCTGTTTTTT,CASTSGLAGGAGELFF,.,TRBJ2-2,TRBD2,TRBV11-3
TGTGCTAGTGGTTTGGGGTTAGAAGAGACCCAGTACTTC,CASGLGLEETQYF,.,TRBJ2-5,.,TRBV12-5
TGTGCCAGCATGAAGCGGGAGGGCCTATCTGTGCAGTACTTC,CASMKREGLSVQYF,.,TRBJ2-7,TRBD2,TRBV2
TGTGCCACCAGCAGAGATTTGACAGACAACTATGGCTACACCTTC,CATSRDLTDNYGYTF,once,TRBJ1-2,.,TRBV15
TGTGCCAGTTACAGGGGGGGGAGAAACTATGGCTACACCTTC,CASYRGGRNYGYTF,.,TRBJ1-2,TRBD1,TRBV27
TGTGCCAGCAGCGAAACGGGGGTTGGAGGCTATCAGCCCCAGCATTTT,CASSETGVGGYQPQHF,.,TRBJ1-5,.,TRBV6-1
TGTGCCAGTAGTGACAGGGGAGGCTCCTACGAGCAGTACTTC,CASSDRGGSYEQYF,once,TRBJ2-7,TRBD1,TRBV19
TGTGCCAGCAGCGACCAGGGGAAACCCTACGAGCAGTACTTC,CASSDQGKPYEQYF,.,TRBJ2-7,.,TRBV7-9
TGCGCCAGCACCGATAGGGGTAGCAAGAACACTGAAGCTTTCTTT,CASTDRGSKNTEAFF,.,TRBJ1-1,.,TRBV5-1
TGCGCCAGCAGCCAAGGTAGGGCAGTCAATTCACCCCTCCACTTT,CASSQGRAVNSPLHF,once,TRBJ1-6,.,TRBV4-1
TGTGCCAGCAGCTTACGACTAGCGGGTTTACAAGAGACCCAGTACTTC,CASSLRLAGLQETQYF,.,TRBJ2-5,TRBD2,TRBV7-2
TGTGCCAGCAGCCGAGGGAGGTTTGAAGCTTTCTTT,CASSRGRFEAFF,.,TRBJ1-1,.,TRBV7-2
TGTGCCAGCAGTAAACAATATAGCAATCAGCCCCAGCATTTT,CASSKQYSNQPQHF,.,TRBJ1-5,.,TRBV2
TGCGCCAGCAGCCAAGATCGGCAGGCCGCCGGCTACACCTTC,CASSQDRQAAGYTF,.,TRBJ1-2,.,TRBV4-1
TGTGCCAGTAGTATCCAGGGGGCCCAGCCCCAGCATTTT,CASSIQGAQPQHF,few,TRBJ1-5,TRBD1,TRBV19
TGTGCCAGCAGTTACTCAGGGACAAGAATGAACACTGAAGCTTTCTTT,CASSYSGTRMNTEAFF,once,TRBJ1-1,.,TRBV6-5
TGCGCCAGCAGCCAAATCCTCGGCGGGAGTTCAGATACGCAGTATTTT,CASSQILGGSSDTQYF,.,TRBJ2-3,TRBD2,TRBV4-3
TGTGCCAGCAGCTTAGTTGCAACCCCGGGGGAGACCCAGTACTTC,CASSLVATPGETQYF,.,TRBJ2-5,.,TRBV7-9
TGTGCCAGCAGCGAGGTTAATTCACCCCTCCACTTT,CASSEVNSPLHF,.,TRBJ1-6,.,TRBV7-2